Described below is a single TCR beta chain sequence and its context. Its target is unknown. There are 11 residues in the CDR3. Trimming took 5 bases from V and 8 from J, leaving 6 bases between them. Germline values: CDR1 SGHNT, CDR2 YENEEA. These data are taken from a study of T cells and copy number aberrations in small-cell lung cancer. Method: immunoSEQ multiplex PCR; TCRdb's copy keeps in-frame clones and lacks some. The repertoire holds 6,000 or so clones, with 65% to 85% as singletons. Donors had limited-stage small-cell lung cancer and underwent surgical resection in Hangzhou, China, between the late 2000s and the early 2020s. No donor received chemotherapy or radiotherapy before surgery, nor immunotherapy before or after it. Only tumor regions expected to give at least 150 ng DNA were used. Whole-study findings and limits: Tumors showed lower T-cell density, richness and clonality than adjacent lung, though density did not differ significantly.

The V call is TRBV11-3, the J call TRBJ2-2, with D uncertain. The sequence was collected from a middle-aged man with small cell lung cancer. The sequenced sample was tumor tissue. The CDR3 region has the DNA TGTGCCAGCAGCCCCGGGGGGGAGCTGTTTTTT. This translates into CASSPGGELFF.